This T cell receptor (beta chain) was sequenced during a study of cytomegalovirus exposure and HLA in healthy donors. The CDR3 has 16 amino acids. Germline V gene sequence: CDR1 SGHTA, CDR2 FQGNSA. Trimming took 1 base from V and 3 from J, leaving 10 bases between them. The PCR contained 60 Vbeta and 13 Jbeta primers. This table comes from immunoSEQ multiplex PCR, and its TCRdb copy is limited to in-frame clones, with some not included. The table records 150,000 or so clones, 70% to 80% of them present only once. The sample consisted of PBMCs. The chain carries TRBV7-2 and TRBJ2-6, with D perhaps matching TRBD1 (5 bases). The receptor's source is a man in his thirties or forties in good health and CMV-seropositive. CDR3 protein: CASSLGQGGGANVLTF. The CDR3 bases are TGTGCCAGCAGCTTAGGGCAGGGCGGTGGGGCCAACGTCCTGACTTTC. Combining the CDR3 with reference TRBV7-2 and TRBJ2-6 gives the whole variable domain GAGVSQSPSNKVTEKGKDVELRCDPISGHTALYWYRQSLGQGLEFLIYFQGNSAPDKSGLPSDRFSAERTGGSVSTLTIQRTQQEDSAVYLCASSLGQGGGANVLTFGAGSRLTVL.